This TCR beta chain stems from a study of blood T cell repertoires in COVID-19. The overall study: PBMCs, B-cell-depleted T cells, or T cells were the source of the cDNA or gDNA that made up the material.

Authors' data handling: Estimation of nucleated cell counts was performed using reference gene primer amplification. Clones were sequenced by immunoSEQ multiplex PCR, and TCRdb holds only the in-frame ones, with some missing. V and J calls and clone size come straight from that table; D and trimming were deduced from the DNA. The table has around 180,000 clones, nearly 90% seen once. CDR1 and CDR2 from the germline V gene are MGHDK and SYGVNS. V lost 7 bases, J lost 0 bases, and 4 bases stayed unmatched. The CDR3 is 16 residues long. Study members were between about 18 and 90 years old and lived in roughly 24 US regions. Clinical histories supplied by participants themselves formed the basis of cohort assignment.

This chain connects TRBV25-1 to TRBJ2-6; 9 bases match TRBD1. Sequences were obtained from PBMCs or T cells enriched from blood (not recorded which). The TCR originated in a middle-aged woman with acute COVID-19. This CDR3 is CASKGQGISGANVLTF. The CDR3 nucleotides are TGTGCCAGCAAGGGACAGGGTATCTCTGGGGCCAACGTCCTGACTTTC.